The clone carrying this T cell receptor beta chain has only a few counts. The record originates from a study of T-cell reconstitution after alpha-beta-depleted transplantation in children. The germline gives CDR1 ENHRY, CDR2 SYGVKD. Germline trimming cut 7 bases from V and 3 bases from J; bases unmatched to any gene: 13. The CDR3 is 16 residues long. Unique molecular identifiers were incorporated during preparation of the TCRbeta library. TCRdb ran MiXCR on the PCR reads and lists one entry per CDR3 protein. The sample includes more than 550,000 distinct CDR3 sequences, 8% to 11% of them seen just once.

The input for sequencing was PBMCs from the stem cell graft donor, taken from the stem cell graft. This TCR was recovered from a human donor who donated a stem cell graft to a child with acute myeloid leukemia. V and J are TRBV10-3 and TRBJ2-3, with TRBD2 identical over 7 bases. The CDR3 coding sequence is TGTGCCATCAAAGCCCCCGCGGGGGACCCAACAGATACGCAGTATTTT. Its translation: CAIKAPAGDPTDTQYF.